The 16 T cell receptor beta chains given below trace back to one sample, sequenced in a study of blood T cell repertoires in COVID-19. The protocol was immunoSEQ multiplex PCR, while the TCRdb copy is restricted to in-frame clones and leaves out a portion. The profile covers roughly 50,000 clones, with over 85% appearing a single time and 13% taken by the ten largest. The sample taken for sequencing was peripheral blood. The receptors were gathered from an elderly man with acute or convalescent COVID-19.

The gene calls are TRBV14 and TRBJ1-4; tentative D call: TRBD1 (5 bases). This CDR3 is 14 amino acids long. Deletions cut 4 bases from V and 10 bases from J, with 16 bases between. The germline V gene has CDR1 SGHDN and CDR2 FVKESK. DNA for the CDR3: TGTGCCAGCAGCCGTGGAGCAGGACAAGGAAAACTGTTTTTT. It translates to CASSRGAGQGKLFF.

The chain uses TRBV18 and TRBJ2-1; 10 bases fit TRBD2. The trim removed 1 base at V and 3 bases at J, leaving 0 bases unmatched. Germline V gene lookup returns CDR1 KGHSH and CDR2 LQKENI. The CDR3 runs 15 residues. CDR3: CASSPLAGGYNEQFF. CDR3 nucleotide sequence: TGTGCCAGCTCACCACTAGCGGGGGGCTACAATGAGCAGTTCTTC.

V usage is TRBV30 and J usage is TRBJ2-3; the D is unclear. Trimming took 3 bases from V and 0 from J, leaving 10 bases between them. The germline V gene encodes CDR1 GTSNPN and CDR2 SVGIG (reference sequence). The CDR3 length is 14 residues. As DNA, the CDR3 is TGTGCCTGGAGGCCTGGCAGAAGCACAGATACGCAGTATTTT. Its translation: CAWRPGRSTDTQYF.

The V and J genes are TRBV5-1 and TRBJ2-3; a possible D gene is TRBD2 (5 bases). V was pared by 7 bases and J by 1 base, with 19 bases between. The length of the CDR3 is 16 residues. Germline assignment: CDR1 SGHRS and CDR2 YFSETQ. CDR3 in DNA: TGCGCCAGCGCCCGCGTCTACGCGGAGGGCACAGATACGCAGTATTTT. Residues: CASARVYAEGTDTQYF. The variable domain in full, completed from reference TRBV5-1 and TRBJ2-3, reads KAGVTQTPRYLIKTRGQQVTLSCSPISGHRSVSWYQQTPGQGLQFLFEYFSETQRNKGNFPGRFSGRQFSNSRSEMNVSTLELGDSALYLCASARVYAEGTDTQYFGPGTRLTVL.

The rearrangement links TRBV7-9 to TRBJ1-2; D gene unclear. Germline V gene sequence: CDR1 SEHNR, CDR2 FQNEAQ (reference sequence). V was trimmed by 6 bases and J by 4 bases, leaving 15 bases between them. The CDR3 has 14 amino acids. CDR3 bases: TGTGCCAGCAGGGCCTCCGGGGAAGGCTATGGCTACACCTTC. This encodes CASRASGEGYGYTF.

As regards this clone: Sequence at one end of the junction differs from germline and may be a read error. In nucleotides, the CDR3 is TGTGCCAGCAGTGTCATCCAGAAGCGGGGGGACGACTTC. As protein: CASSVIQKRGDDF. The chain carries TRBV2 and TRBJ2-7; 9 bases are a match to TRBD2. The germline V gene encodes CDR1 SNHLY and CDR2 FYNNEI. The CDR3 covers 13 residues.

V and J are TRBV7-2 and TRBJ1-3; D possibly corresponds to TRBD1 (5 bases). CDR3 length: 15 residues. Trimming left V 5 bases short and J 4 bases short, with 15 bases between. CDR1 and CDR2 (germline): SGHTA, FQGNSA. CDR3 amino acids: CASSPSTVLGNTIYF. DNA of the CDR3: TGTGCCAGCAGCCCCTCGACAGTACTAGGAAACACCATATATTTT.

The chain is built from TRBV18 and TRBJ1-1; D ambiguous. Trimming took 2 bases from V and 3 from J, leaving 7 bases between them. Germline V gene lookup returns CDR1 KGHSH and CDR2 LQKENI. The CDR3 loop spans 13 amino acids. In DNA, the CDR3 is TGTGCCAGCTCACCAGATTTAGACACTGAAGCTTTCTTT. It translates to CASSPDLDTEAFF.

The rearrangement links TRBV28 to TRBJ1-1; 9 nucleotides match TRBD1. This CDR3 has 16 amino acids. Germline lookup yields CDR1 MDHEN and CDR2 SYDVKM. Losses at the gene ends were 2 bases for V and 4 bases for J; bases not matched to a gene: 8. The CDR3 DNA sequence: TGTGCCAGCAGTTTAGTACAGGGGGCAGGTCGCACTGAAGCTTTCTTT. Its translation: CASSLVQGAGRTEAFF.

The V call is TRBV11-3, the J call TRBJ1-1; 8 bases fit TRBD1. Per the germline V gene, CDR1 is SGHNT and CDR2 is YENEEA. V lost 5 bases, J lost 0 bases, and 17 bases stayed unmatched. The CDR3 is made up of 19 amino acids. The CDR3 nucleotides are TGTGCCAGCAGCACCAGACAGGGGATGAGTAGGTCAATGAACACTGAAGCTTTCTTT. It yields the protein CASSTRQGMSRSMNTEAFF.

The rearrangement uses TRBV3-1 (or the pseudogene TRBV3-2) and TRBJ2-3, with a possible D match to TRBD1 (5 bases). This CDR3 has 15 residues. The V gene's germline CDR1 is LGHDT and CDR2 YNNKEL (reference sequence). Trimming cost V 0 bases and J 4 bases, with 11 bases left between them. The CDR3 is CASSQEAGPPDTQYF. In nucleotides, the CDR3 is TGTGCCAGCAGCCAAGAGGCAGGGCCCCCAGATACGCAGTATTTT.

The chain has TRBV28 and TRBJ2-7; D not resolved. Per germline, CDR1 MDHEN and CDR2 SYDVKM. The CDR3 runs 16 residues. V lost 5 bases and J lost 0, with 17 bases in between. The CDR3 region has the DNA TGTGCCAGCAGTCGCCCGCGTTTAGCAAGCTCCTACGAGCAGTACTTC. Its translation: CASSRPRLASSYEQYF.

This clone has only one observation. V and J are TRBV18 and TRBJ1-1; TRBD1 matches 11 bases. Per germline, CDR1 KGHSH and CDR2 LQKENI. This CDR3 has 16 amino acids. With 6 bases clipped from V and 4 bases from J, the junction kept 10 bases outside the gene matches. Here the CDR3 reads CASSPLPGQGGTEAFF. CDR3 nucleotide sequence: TGTGCCAGCTCGCCCTTACCGGGACAGGGGGGCACTGAAGCTTTCTTT.

This clone has just one count. The chain recombines TRBV4-2 with TRBJ1-5, with 11 bases that match TRBD1. Germline V gene sequence: CDR1 LGHNA, CDR2 YNFKEQ. V was clipped by 4 bases and J by 8 bases; unmatched bases: 4. There are 14 residues in the CDR3. DNA for the CDR3: TGTGCCAGCAGCCTTGGACAGGGGGCCAAGCCCCAGCATTTT. It yields the protein CASSLGQGAKPQHF.

The rearrangement uses TRBV30 and TRBJ1-2, with D perhaps TRBD1 (6 bases). With 2 bases removed from V and 0 bases from J, the gap between germline ends came to 16 bases. CDR3 length equals 16 residues. Germline lookup yields CDR1 GTSNPN and CDR2 SVGIG (reference sequence). In DNA form, the CDR3 reads TGTGCCTGGAGTTCTACCGACAGGATAGCTAACTATGGCTACACCTTC. It is translated as CAWSSTDRIANYGYTF.

This clone was detected a few times. J is TRBJ2-1 and V is TRBV12-3 or TRBV12-4; 9 nucleotides match TRBD1. The junction had 8 bases not matched to a gene; V was cut back by 5 bases and J by 12 bases. The CDR3 has 13 residues. CDR3 nucleotide sequence: TGTGCCAGCAGTCGGACAGGGGTTACGGGGCAGTTCTTC. Translation gives CASSRTGVTGQFF.